The 7 T cell receptor beta chains given below trace back to one sample, sequenced in a study of response to subunit inactivated influenza vaccine. One entry per CDR3 protein results from TCRdb running MiXCR on the RT-PCR reads. The data contain about 190,000 distinct CDR3 sequences, around 15% of them singletons. The sample in question was CD8+ T cells sorted from PBMCs, obtained roughly 5 days after vaccination. Receptors were obtained from a man aged 45 to 65 who received an inactivated influenza vaccine.

In this sample, this clonotype turned up many times. The chain joins TRBV7-6 to TRBJ1-2; 10 positions match TRBD1. From germline, CDR1 is SGHVS and CDR2 FNYEAQ. J lost 6 bases, V lost 1 base, and 8 bases had no gene match. The CDR3 runs to 16 residues. CDR3 protein: CASSLGGQGRVHGYTF. The CDR3 bases are TGTGCCAGCAGCTTAGGGGGACAGGGGAGGGTGCATGGCTACACCTTC.

The genes are TRBV11-1 and TRBJ2-7, with a weak D call TRBD1 (7 bases). The germline V and J ends were trimmed by 1 base and 3 bases, with 22 bases remaining between them. The CDR3 is made up of 18 amino acids. The V gene's germline CDR1 is SGHAT and CDR2 FQDESV (reference sequence). The CDR3 loop reads CASSLVGWGDSGFYEQYF. CDR3 DNA sequence: TGTGCCAGCAGCTTAGTAGGCTGGGGGGACAGCGGATTCTACGAGCAGTACTTC. Based on the CDR3 plus reference TRBV11-1 and TRBJ2-7, the full variable domain is EAEVAQSPRYKITEKSQAVAFWCDPISGHATLYWYRQILGQGPELLVQFQDESVVDDSQLPKDRFSAERLKGVDSTLKIQPAELGDSAMYLCASSLVGWGDSGFYEQYFGPGTRLTVT.

This clonotype turned up a few times. This sequence joins TRBV6-6 and TRBJ2-7, with D unresolved. Per the germline V gene, CDR1 is MNHNY and CDR2 is SVGAGI (reference sequence). The V end lost 0 bases, the J end lost 5 bases, and 5 bases lay between the germline ends. This CDR3 has 12 amino acids. The CDR3 reads CASSYSLHEQYF. In DNA, the CDR3 is TGTGCCAGCAGTTACTCGTTACACGAGCAGTACTTC.

This clonotype came up many times. The gene calls are TRBV6-5 and TRBJ2-7; 7 bases map to TRBD2. CDR3 length: 15 amino acids. With V trimmed by 2 bases and J by 3 bases, 7 bases remained unmatched. Germline assignment: CDR1 MNHEY and CDR2 SVGAGI. CDR3 amino acids: CASSYEAGERYEQYF. The DNA for the CDR3 is TGTGCCAGCAGTTACGAGGCGGGAGAGCGCTACGAGCAGTACTTC.

V and J are TRBV14 and TRBJ2-7, with 8 bases lining up with TRBD2. CDR1 SGHDN and CDR2 FVKESK come from the germline V gene. Trimming at V came to 1 base and at J to 4 bases, leaving 9 bases not matched to a gene. The CDR3 extends over 16 amino acids. The CDR3 DNA sequence: TGTGCCAGCAGCCAAGGCGGGGGGACCCCCTTTTACGAGCAGTACTTC. It codes for CASSQGGGTPFYEQYF. The full variable domain, completed using reference TRBV14 and TRBJ2-7, is EAGVTQFPSHSVIEKGQTVTLRCDPISGHDNLYWYRRVMGKEIKFLLHFVKESKQDESGMPNNRFLAERTGGTYSTLKVQPAELEDSGVYFCASSQGGGTPFYEQYFGPGTRLTVT.

This clonotype came up a few times. The rearrangement uses TRBV2 and TRBJ2-1, with 10 bases matching TRBD2. CDR3 length equals 15 residues. In germline, CDR1 is SNHLY, CDR2 FYNNEI. V gave up 3 bases and J gave up 9 bases; unmatched junction bases: 8. The CDR3 spells CASSEVSSGRPEQFF. CDR3 bases: TGTGCCAGCAGTGAGGTGTCTAGCGGGAGACCTGAGCAGTTCTTC.

The rearrangement uses TRBV11-2 and TRBJ2-1; D may be TRBD2 (5 bases). Trimming removed 5 bases at V and 0 bases at J, with 17 bases between. CDR1 and CDR2 from the germline V gene are SGHAT and FQNNGV. The CDR3 loop spans 17 amino acids. CDR3 residues: CASSRFMGDLSYNEQFF. CDR3 coding DNA: TGTGCCAGCAGCCGATTTATGGGAGATCTCTCCTACAATGAGCAGTTCTTC.